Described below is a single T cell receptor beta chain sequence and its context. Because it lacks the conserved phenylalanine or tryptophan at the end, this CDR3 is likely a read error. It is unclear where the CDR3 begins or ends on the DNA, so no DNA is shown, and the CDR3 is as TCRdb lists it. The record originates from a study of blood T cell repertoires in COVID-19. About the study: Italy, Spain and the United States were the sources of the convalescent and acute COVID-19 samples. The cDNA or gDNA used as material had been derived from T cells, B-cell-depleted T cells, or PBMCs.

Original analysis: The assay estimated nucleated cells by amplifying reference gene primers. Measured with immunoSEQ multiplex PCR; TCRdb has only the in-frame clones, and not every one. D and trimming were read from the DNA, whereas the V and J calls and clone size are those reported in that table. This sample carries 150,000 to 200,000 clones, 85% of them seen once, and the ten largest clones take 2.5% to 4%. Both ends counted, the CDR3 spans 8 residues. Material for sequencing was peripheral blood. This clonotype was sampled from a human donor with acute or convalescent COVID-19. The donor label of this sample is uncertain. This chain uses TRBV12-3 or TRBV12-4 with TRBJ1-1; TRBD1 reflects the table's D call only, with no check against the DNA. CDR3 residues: CASSPGQI.